This T cell receptor beta chain was obtained from a study of blood T cell repertoires in COVID-19. CDR3 length: 14 amino acids. The germline gives CDR1 SEHNR, CDR2 FQNEAQ (reference sequence). Trimming removed 4 bases from V and 8 bases from J, with 17 bases in between. Clones were read by immunoSEQ multiplex PCR, and TCRdb kept only the in-frame ones, dropping some. The sample contains some 400,000 clones, about 89% of which appear only once. This clone was counted a single time. The clonotype was recovered from a middle-aged woman who had been exposed to COVID-19. Sequencing was performed on PBMCs or T cells enriched from blood (not recorded which). The rearrangement joins TRBV7-9 to TRBJ1-2, with D perhaps matching TRBD1 (6 bases). CDR3 region: CASSSSGTFSGYTF. The CDR3 DNA follows: TGTGCCAGCAGCTCATCTGGGACATTTTCGGGCTACACCTTC.